Below, one T cell receptor beta chain is given with its context. Its antigen is currently unknown. The data originate from a study of blood T cells in healthy people across ages. Overall study findings and caveats: Diversity figures based on one million T cells were deemed too low.

With V trimmed by 3 bases and J by 0 bases, 2 bases remained unmatched. This CDR3 comprises 14 residues. CDR1 and CDR2 from the germline V gene are DFQATT and SNEGSKA (reference sequence). A second PCR of about 7 to 11 cycles used a sample-barcoded 5' primer and a J-beta primer mix. TCRdb reanalysed the 5' RACE reads using MiXCR and keeps one entry per CDR3 protein. In the table there are about 1.4 million distinct CDR3 sequences, approximately 59% of which are singletons. Donation came from healthy Caucasian individuals in Russia who were aged 6 to 90. The chain carries TRBV20-1 and TRBJ2-5; 9 bases map to TRBD2. Sequencing was performed on blood. The TCR was taken from a man younger than 30 in good health. The CDR3: CSASLAGYQETQYF. CDR3 coding DNA: TGCAGTGCTAGCCTAGCGGGGTACCAAGAGACCCAGTACTTC.